A selection of T cell receptor beta chains follows, all from one sample in a study of blood T cell repertoires in COVID-19. The assay was immunoSEQ multiplex PCR, and TCRdb's table has in-frame clones only and misses some. The top ten clones hold around 6% of a sample with around 370,000 clones, around 87% of them seen once. The material sequenced was peripheral blood. The receptors shown here come from a woman between 50 and 59 years old with COVID-19, enrolled during active disease. CDR3s include the opening cysteine and the closing phenylalanine or tryptophan. The order of the fields is CDR3 length, V gene, clone size, D gene, J gene, CDR3 DNA, CDR3 protein. D genes are given only for firm matches. A clone size is listed for some rows: how often the clone was seen (once, few, many), or a class if it is expanded.

cdr3_length: 16
v_call: TRBV19
clone_size: -
d_call: TRBD2
j_call: TRBJ2-1
cdr3_nt: TGTGCCAGTAGGGGGACTACCCCGTACTCCTACAATGAGCAGTTCTTC
cdr3_aa: CASRGTTPYSYNEQFF

cdr3_length: 16
v_call: TRBV7-9
clone_size: -
d_call: TRBD2
j_call: TRBJ2-5
cdr3_nt: TGTGCCAGCAGCTTATCCCAAGCGGGAGGGGCGGAGACCCAGTACTTC
cdr3_aa: CASSLSQAGGAETQYF

cdr3_length: 16
v_call: TRBV19
clone_size: -
d_call: TRBD2
j_call: TRBJ2-1
cdr3_nt: TGTGCCAGTAGTGATTATAGCGGGAGGCTTTCCGATGAGCAGTTCTTC
cdr3_aa: CASSDYSGRLSDEQFF

cdr3_length: 18
v_call: TRBV7-2
clone_size: -
d_call: TRBD2
j_call: TRBJ2-2
cdr3_nt: TGTGCCAGCAGCCCGACCTCCGGGACTAGCGTTGTTGGCGGGGAGCTGTTTTTT
cdr3_aa: CASSPTSGTSVVGGELFF

cdr3_length: 15
v_call: TRBV18
clone_size: -
d_call: -
j_call: TRBJ2-5
cdr3_nt: TGTGCCAGCTCATTAGGACAGGGAGGGCGAGAGACCCAGTACTTC
cdr3_aa: CASSLGQGGRETQYF

cdr3_length: 15
v_call: TRBV27
clone_size: -
d_call: TRBD1
j_call: TRBJ1-1
cdr3_nt: TGTGCCAGCAGATCCCCGGGACAGGGGAAGACTGAAGCTTTCTTT
cdr3_aa: CASRSPGQGKTEAFF

cdr3_length: 15
v_call: TRBV6-5
clone_size: once
d_call: TRBD2
j_call: TRBJ2-7
cdr3_nt: TGTGCCAGCAGCGGAAGGACTAGCGGGAGGGCCCAGCAGTACTTC
cdr3_aa: CASSGRTSGRAQQYF

cdr3_length: 13
v_call: TRBV18
clone_size: few
d_call: -
j_call: TRBJ1-1
cdr3_nt: TGTGCCAGCTCACCTGGGCAGAACACTGAAGCTTTCTTT
cdr3_aa: CASSPGQNTEAFF

cdr3_length: 19
v_call: TRBV7-9
clone_size: -
d_call: -
j_call: TRBJ2-6
cdr3_nt: TGTGCCAGCAGCACCAGAGGTCGGGGAACGCTCTCTGGGGCCAACGTCCTGACTTTC
cdr3_aa: CASSTRGRGTLSGANVLTF

cdr3_length: 15
v_call: TRBV5-1
clone_size: once
d_call: TRBD1
j_call: TRBJ2-2
cdr3_nt: TGCGCCAGCAGCTTCCGGACAGGGGGGTCCGGGGAGCTGTTTTTT
cdr3_aa: CASSFRTGGSGELFF

cdr3_length: 15
v_call: TRBV3-1/TRBV3-2
clone_size: -
d_call: TRBD1
j_call: TRBJ2-1
cdr3_nt: TGTGCCAGCAGCAGGGGACAGGGATTGATCAATGAGCAGTTCTTC
cdr3_aa: CASSRGQGLINEQFF

cdr3_length: 13
v_call: TRBV5-6
clone_size: -
d_call: TRBD1
j_call: TRBJ1-2
cdr3_nt: TGTGCCAGCAGCCCCAGGGGGCGCGGTGGCTACACCTTC
cdr3_aa: CASSPRGRGGYTF

cdr3_length: 17
v_call: TRBV18
clone_size: -
d_call: -
j_call: TRBJ1-2
cdr3_nt: TGTGCCAGCTCACCTTTCCTTCCCCGGGAGGCCGGTCATGGCTACACCTTC
cdr3_aa: CASSPFLPREAGHGYTF

cdr3_length: 14
v_call: TRBV19
clone_size: -
d_call: -
j_call: TRBJ2-7
cdr3_nt: TGTGCCAGTAGTATAGGGACAGAATCTCCCGAGCAGTACTTC
cdr3_aa: CASSIGTESPEQYF

cdr3_length: 13
v_call: TRBV12-5
clone_size: -
d_call: TRBD2
j_call: TRBJ2-1
cdr3_nt: TGTGCTAGTGAGGCAGCGGGGGACAATGAGCAGTTCTTC
cdr3_aa: CASEAAGDNEQFF

cdr3_length: 12
v_call: TRBV11-2
clone_size: -
d_call: -
j_call: TRBJ2-7
cdr3_nt: TGTGCCAGCAGTTCCCAGGCCTACGAGCAGTACTTC
cdr3_aa: CASSSQAYEQYF

cdr3_length: 15
v_call: TRBV19
clone_size: -
d_call: -
j_call: TRBJ1-1
cdr3_nt: TGTGCCAGTAGTCGTCCGGGACATCCCGCAAGTGAAGCTTTCTTT
cdr3_aa: CASSRPGHPASEAFF

cdr3_length: 17
v_call: TRBV21-1
clone_size: -
d_call: -
j_call: TRBJ2-7
cdr3_nt: TGTGCCAGCAGCAAAGCGTCGGAGGACTACTTTGACCACGAGCAGTACTTC
cdr3_aa: CASSKASEDYFDHEQYF

cdr3_length: 14
v_call: TRBV2
clone_size: -
d_call: TRBD1
j_call: TRBJ1-1
cdr3_nt: TGTGCCAGCAGCCCCCCGGGACAGACCACTGAAGCTTTCTTT
cdr3_aa: CASSPPGQTTEAFF

cdr3_length: 16
v_call: TRBV27
clone_size: -
d_call: TRBD1
j_call: TRBJ1-5
cdr3_nt: TGTGCCAGCAGTCCAACGAACAGGGGAAACAATCAGCCCCAGCATTTT
cdr3_aa: CASSPTNRGNNQPQHF

cdr3_length: 12
v_call: TRBV6-1
clone_size: once
d_call: -
j_call: TRBJ2-5
cdr3_nt: TGTGCCAGCAGTGAAGCTCTTAGGACCCAGTACTTC
cdr3_aa: CASSEALRTQYF

cdr3_length: 12
v_call: TRBV5-4
clone_size: -
d_call: -
j_call: TRBJ1-2
cdr3_nt: TGTGCCAGCAAGGCAGGATGGTCTGGCTACACCTTC
cdr3_aa: CASKAGWSGYTF

cdr3_length: 15
v_call: TRBV7-9
clone_size: once
d_call: TRBD2
j_call: TRBJ2-7
cdr3_nt: TGTGCCAGCAGCTTGGGACTAGCGGGGTCTTACGAGCAGTACTTC
cdr3_aa: CASSLGLAGSYEQYF

cdr3_length: 15
v_call: TRBV5-1
clone_size: -
d_call: TRBD1
j_call: TRBJ1-1
cdr3_nt: TGCGCCAGCAGCTTGACCCGACAGGGGAACACTGAAGCTTTCTTT
cdr3_aa: CASSLTRQGNTEAFF

cdr3_length: 17
v_call: TRBV11-3
clone_size: -
d_call: -
j_call: TRBJ2-3
cdr3_nt: TGTGCCAGCAGCCAACGTCCGGGAGAAACCTACACAGATACGCAGTATTTT
cdr3_aa: CASSQRPGETYTDTQYF

cdr3_length: 15
v_call: TRBV2
clone_size: few
d_call: -
j_call: TRBJ2-4
cdr3_nt: TGTGCCAGCAGTGGAGGGAATTCCCAGAAAAACATTCAGTACTTC
cdr3_aa: CASSGGNSQKNIQYF

cdr3_length: 17
v_call: TRBV11-2
clone_size: -
d_call: TRBD1
j_call: TRBJ2-3
cdr3_nt: TGTGCCAGCAGCTTAGCGGGGACAGGAAGACCCACAGATACGCAGTATTTT
cdr3_aa: CASSLAGTGRPTDTQYF

cdr3_length: 17
v_call: TRBV19
clone_size: -
d_call: TRBD1
j_call: TRBJ1-1
cdr3_nt: TGTGCCAGTAGTACTACCCGGACAGGTGGGATGAACACTGAAGCTTTCTTT
cdr3_aa: CASSTTRTGGMNTEAFF

cdr3_length: 14
v_call: TRBV18
clone_size: -
d_call: -
j_call: TRBJ1-5
cdr3_nt: TGTGCCAGCTCGCAGCAGGGGTTCAATCAGCCCCAGCATTTT
cdr3_aa: CASSQQGFNQPQHF

cdr3_length: 12
v_call: TRBV12-3/TRBV12-4
clone_size: -
d_call: -
j_call: TRBJ1-1
cdr3_nt: TGTGCCAGCAGTTTAGAGGGGAGGGGGGCTTTCTTT
cdr3_aa: CASSLEGRGAFF

cdr3_length: 13
v_call: TRBV30
clone_size: -
d_call: -
j_call: TRBJ2-3
cdr3_nt: TGTGCCTGGAGTGTACTAGGGACAGATACGCAGTATTTT
cdr3_aa: CAWSVLGTDTQYF

cdr3_length: 12
v_call: TRBV11-3
clone_size: -
d_call: -
j_call: TRBJ2-7
cdr3_nt: TGTGCCAGCAGCTTACACCGGAGCGAGCAGTACTTC
cdr3_aa: CASSLHRSEQYF

cdr3_length: 16
v_call: TRBV3-1/TRBV3-2
clone_size: -
d_call: TRBD2
j_call: TRBJ2-1
cdr3_nt: TGTGCCAGCAGCGCGCTAGCGGGAGCAGGATACAATGAGCAGTTCTTC
cdr3_aa: CASSALAGAGYNEQFF

cdr3_length: 14
v_call: TRBV29-1
clone_size: -
d_call: TRBD1
j_call: TRBJ2-2
cdr3_nt: TGCAGCGTTAACAGACAGGGATGGAGCGGGGAGCTGTTTTTT
cdr3_aa: CSVNRQGWSGELFF

cdr3_length: 13
v_call: TRBV19
clone_size: -
d_call: -
j_call: TRBJ1-1
cdr3_nt: TGTGCCAGTAGTTGGACAAAGAACACTGAAGCTTTCTTT
cdr3_aa: CASSWTKNTEAFF

cdr3_length: 15
v_call: TRBV27
clone_size: -
d_call: -
j_call: TRBJ1-2
cdr3_nt: TGTGCCAGCAGTTTCACCCAGGGTTCGGTTGCTGGCTACACCTTC
cdr3_aa: CASSFTQGSVAGYTF

cdr3_length: 18
v_call: TRBV24-1
clone_size: -
d_call: TRBD2
j_call: TRBJ2-3
cdr3_nt: TGTGCCACCAGTGATTTTGGGACTAGCGGGAGACATTCAGATACGCAGTATTTT
cdr3_aa: CATSDFGTSGRHSDTQYF

cdr3_length: 15
v_call: TRBV6-5
clone_size: once
d_call: -
j_call: TRBJ1-1
cdr3_nt: TGTGCCAGCAGTAAATCCCCGGTCGGGAACACTGAAGCTTTCTTT
cdr3_aa: CASSKSPVGNTEAFF

cdr3_length: 12
v_call: TRBV30
clone_size: -
d_call: -
j_call: TRBJ1-1
cdr3_nt: TGTGCCTGTTCCCAGGGGAACACTGAAGCTTTCTTT
cdr3_aa: CACSQGNTEAFF

cdr3_length: 15
v_call: TRBV27
clone_size: -
d_call: -
j_call: TRBJ2-7
cdr3_nt: TGTGCCAGCAAACCCGAGCGTGAGGGCCCCTACGAGCAGTACTTC
cdr3_aa: CASKPEREGPYEQYF

cdr3_length: 16
v_call: TRBV19
clone_size: -
d_call: TRBD1
j_call: TRBJ2-3
cdr3_nt: TGTGCCAGTAGTAAAAGGGCGGGACAGGGCACAGATACGCAGTATTTT
cdr3_aa: CASSKRAGQGTDTQYF

cdr3_length: 16
v_call: TRBV11-3
clone_size: few
d_call: TRBD1
j_call: TRBJ1-3
cdr3_nt: TGTGCCAGCAGCCTAGGGACAGGCCTTCTTGGAAACACCATATATTTT
cdr3_aa: CASSLGTGLLGNTIYF

cdr3_length: 16
v_call: TRBV4-3
clone_size: -
d_call: -
j_call: TRBJ2-1
cdr3_nt: TGCGCCAGCAGCCAAGCAAGCGGCGGCTCCTACAATGAGCAGTTCTTC
cdr3_aa: CASSQASGGSYNEQFF

cdr3_length: 12
v_call: TRBV3-1/TRBV3-2
clone_size: -
d_call: -
j_call: TRBJ2-5
cdr3_nt: TGTGCCAGCAGCTTTCCCTCTGAGACCCAGTACTTC
cdr3_aa: CASSFPSETQYF

cdr3_length: 16
v_call: TRBV19
clone_size: -
d_call: TRBD1
j_call: TRBJ2-1
cdr3_nt: TGTGCCAGTAGTTTTACAGGGGTTCGCTCCTACAATGAGCAGTTCTTC
cdr3_aa: CASSFTGVRSYNEQFF

cdr3_length: 15
v_call: TRBV7-9
clone_size: -
d_call: -
j_call: TRBJ2-5
cdr3_nt: TGTGCCAGCAGCCTAAGGACAGACAGCCAAGAGACCCAGTACTTC
cdr3_aa: CASSLRTDSQETQYF

cdr3_length: 15
v_call: TRBV6-5
clone_size: -
d_call: -
j_call: TRBJ1-2
cdr3_nt: TGTGCCAGCACCCGGGGGGGTACAGGCAACTATGGCTACACCTTC
cdr3_aa: CASTRGGTGNYGYTF

cdr3_length: 15
v_call: TRBV4-1
clone_size: -
d_call: -
j_call: TRBJ2-1
cdr3_nt: TGCGCCAGCAGTCGCACTAGACTAAACGACAATGAGCAGTTCTTC
cdr3_aa: CASSRTRLNDNEQFF

cdr3_length: 12
v_call: TRBV29-1
clone_size: -
d_call: -
j_call: TRBJ1-4
cdr3_nt: TGCAGCGTAATAGGGGGGGCCGAAAAACTGTTTTTT
cdr3_aa: CSVIGGAEKLFF

cdr3_length: 16
v_call: TRBV6-4
clone_size: -
d_call: TRBD2
j_call: TRBJ2-5
cdr3_nt: TGTGCCAGCAGTGACTCTGGCCTAGCGGGAATGGAGACCCAGTACTTC
cdr3_aa: CASSDSGLAGMETQYF

cdr3_length: 15
v_call: TRBV7-2
clone_size: -
d_call: TRBD2
j_call: TRBJ2-3
cdr3_nt: TGTGCCAGCAGCCCTCGACTAGCGGGCACAGATACGCAGTATTTT
cdr3_aa: CASSPRLAGTDTQYF

cdr3_length: 15
v_call: TRBV5-1
clone_size: -
d_call: -
j_call: TRBJ1-1
cdr3_nt: TGCGCCAGCAGCTTGTCTCAGGGGATCGTTACTGAAGCTTTCTTT
cdr3_aa: CASSLSQGIVTEAFF

cdr3_length: 13
v_call: TRBV30
clone_size: few
d_call: TRBD1
j_call: TRBJ1-2
cdr3_nt: TGTGCCTGGAGGGTGCAGGGGGCGCCGAGCTACACCTTC
cdr3_aa: CAWRVQGAPSYTF

cdr3_length: 15
v_call: TRBV11-2
clone_size: -
d_call: TRBD1
j_call: TRBJ2-5
cdr3_nt: TGTGCCAGCAGCGCAAGGGGACAGCACCAAGAGACCCAGTACTTC
cdr3_aa: CASSARGQHQETQYF

cdr3_length: 14
v_call: TRBV5-1
clone_size: -
d_call: TRBD1
j_call: TRBJ1-2
cdr3_nt: TGCGCCAGCAGCCTGGGACAGTTTCCCTATGGCTACACCTTC
cdr3_aa: CASSLGQFPYGYTF

cdr3_length: 15
v_call: TRBV7-2
clone_size: -
d_call: TRBD1
j_call: TRBJ1-6
cdr3_nt: TGTGCCAGCAGTTTACTGGGACAGTATAATTCACCCCTCCACTTT
cdr3_aa: CASSLLGQYNSPLHF

cdr3_length: 16
v_call: TRBV24-1
clone_size: -
d_call: -
j_call: TRBJ2-2
cdr3_nt: TGTGCCACCAGTGACCCGGGACTTGGAAACACCGGGGAGCTGTTTTTT
cdr3_aa: CATSDPGLGNTGELFF

cdr3_length: 13
v_call: TRBV24-1
clone_size: -
d_call: TRBD2
j_call: TRBJ2-1
cdr3_nt: TGTGCCACCAGTCTACAGCGGGAGGGCCGACAGTTCTTC
cdr3_aa: CATSLQREGRQFF